These 3 T cell receptor beta chains came from one sample sequenced in a study of CD8 T cell repertoires and HIV-1 epitope variants. The antigens of these receptors remain unknown. Some clones are missing from TCRdb's copy, which holds only in-frame ones; the method was immunoSEQ multiplex PCR. The table lists about 2,600 clones, approximately 72% of them singletons. The sequencing input was cultured CD8+ T cells derived from PBMCs. These receptors came from a male donor with HIV.

The chain employs TRBV28 and TRBJ2-1, with TRBD2 matching over 16 bases. The CDR3 extends over 20 amino acids. Unmatched junction bases numbered 12, after V lost 5 bases and J lost 2 bases. In germline, CDR1 is MDHEN, CDR2 SYDVKM. The CDR3 sequence: CASSLLAGTSGRGAYNEQFF. As DNA, the CDR3 is TGTGCCAGCAGTCTCCTCGCCGGGACTAGCGGGAGGGGGGCCTACAATGAGCAGTTCTTC.

The V call is TRBV7-2, the J call TRBJ2-1; D is unresolved. V was cut by 5 bases and J by 3 bases, with 8 bases left in between. Looked up from germline, CDR1 is SGHTA and CDR2 is FQGNSA. CDR3 length equals 13 residues. CDR3 sequence reads: CASSPAGYNEQFF. Written as DNA, the CDR3 is TGTGCCAGCAGCCCAGCAGGCTACAATGAGCAGTTCTTC. The variable domain in full, with the rest retrieved from reference TRBV7-2 and TRBJ2-1, is GAGVSQSPSNKVTEKGKDVELRCDPISGHTALYWYRQSLGQGLEFLIYFQGNSAPDKSGLPSDRFSAERTGGSVSTLTIQRTQQEDSAVYLCASSPAGYNEQFFGPGTRLTVL.

This chain uses TRBV19 with TRBJ2-7; D may be TRBD1 (5 bases). V lost 3 bases, J lost 1 base, and 7 bases lay in between. The CDR3 loop spans 13 amino acids. Looked up from germline, CDR1 is LNHDA and CDR2 is SQIVND (reference sequence). This CDR3 is CASSMGQSYEQYF. DNA of the CDR3: TGTGCCAGTAGTATGGGGCAGTCCTACGAGCAGTACTTC.